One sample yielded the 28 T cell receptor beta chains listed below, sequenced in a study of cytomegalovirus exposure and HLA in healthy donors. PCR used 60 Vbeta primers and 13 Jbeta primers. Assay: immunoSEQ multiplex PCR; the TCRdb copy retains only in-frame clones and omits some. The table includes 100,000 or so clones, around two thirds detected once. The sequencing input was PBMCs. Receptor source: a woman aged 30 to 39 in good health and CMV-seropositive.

For the CDR3, the DNA is TGTGCCAGCAGATTAACAGGGGGCGCGCAGTTCTTC. It is translated as CASRLTGGAQFF. The V call is TRBV5-6, the J call TRBJ2-1, with 9 bases matching TRBD1. The trim removed 5 bases at V and 12 bases at J, leaving 6 bases unmatched. There are 12 residues in the CDR3. Looked up from germline, CDR1 is SGHDT and CDR2 is YYEEEE.

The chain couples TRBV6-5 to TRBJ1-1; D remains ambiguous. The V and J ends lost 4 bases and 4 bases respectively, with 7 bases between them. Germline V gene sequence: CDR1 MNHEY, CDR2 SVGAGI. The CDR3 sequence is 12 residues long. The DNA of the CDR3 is TGTGCCAGCAGTTCTCTTAGCACTGAAGCTTTCTTT. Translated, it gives CASSSLSTEAFF.

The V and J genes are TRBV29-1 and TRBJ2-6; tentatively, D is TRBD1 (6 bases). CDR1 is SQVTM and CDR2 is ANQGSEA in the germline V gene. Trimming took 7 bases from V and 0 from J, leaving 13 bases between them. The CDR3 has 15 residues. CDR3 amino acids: CSAGQGHSGANVLTF. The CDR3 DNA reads TGCAGCGCCGGTCAGGGGCACTCTGGGGCCAACGTCCTGACTTTC.

CDR3 residues: CASKITGATNEKLFF. In DNA, the CDR3 is TGTGCCAGCAAAATTACAGGGGCAACTAATGAAAAACTGTTTTTT. The chain is built from TRBV2 and TRBJ1-4; 7 bases agree with TRBD1. With V trimmed by 7 bases and J by 0 bases, 5 bases remained unmatched. Per germline, CDR1 SNHLY and CDR2 FYNNEI. There are 15 residues in the CDR3.

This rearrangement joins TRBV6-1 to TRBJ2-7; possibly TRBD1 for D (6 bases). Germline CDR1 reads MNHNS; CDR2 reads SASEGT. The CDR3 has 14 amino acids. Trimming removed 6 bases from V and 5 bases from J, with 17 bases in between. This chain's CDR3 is CASSGTQLHHEQYF. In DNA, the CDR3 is TGTGCCAGCAGCGGGACACAACTACACCACGAGCAGTACTTC.

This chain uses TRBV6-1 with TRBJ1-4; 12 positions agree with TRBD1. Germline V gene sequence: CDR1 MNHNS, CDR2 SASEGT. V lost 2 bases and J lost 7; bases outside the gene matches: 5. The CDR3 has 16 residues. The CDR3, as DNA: TGTGCCAGCAGTGAACATTCGGGACAGGGGGCTGAAAAACTGTTTTTT. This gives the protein CASSEHSGQGAEKLFF.

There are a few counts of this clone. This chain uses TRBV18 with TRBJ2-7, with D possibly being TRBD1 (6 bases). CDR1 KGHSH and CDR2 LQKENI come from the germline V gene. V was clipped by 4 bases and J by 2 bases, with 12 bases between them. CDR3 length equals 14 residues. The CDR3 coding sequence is TGTGCCAGCTCACAAGGGGGACGGACCTACGAGCAGTACTTC. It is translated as CASSQGGRTYEQYF. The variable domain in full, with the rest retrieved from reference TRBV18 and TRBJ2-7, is NAGVMQNPRHLVRRRGQEARLRCSPMKGHSHVYWYRQLPEEGLKFMVYLQKENIIDESGMPKERFSAEFPKEGPSILRIQQVVRGDSAAYFCASSQGGRTYEQYFGPGTRLTVT.

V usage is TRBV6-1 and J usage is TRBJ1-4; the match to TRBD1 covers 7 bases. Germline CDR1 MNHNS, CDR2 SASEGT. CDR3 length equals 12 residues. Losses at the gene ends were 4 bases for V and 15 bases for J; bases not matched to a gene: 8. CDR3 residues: CASSGDSADLFF. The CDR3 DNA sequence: TGTGCCAGCAGTGGGGACAGTGCAGATTTGTTTTTT.

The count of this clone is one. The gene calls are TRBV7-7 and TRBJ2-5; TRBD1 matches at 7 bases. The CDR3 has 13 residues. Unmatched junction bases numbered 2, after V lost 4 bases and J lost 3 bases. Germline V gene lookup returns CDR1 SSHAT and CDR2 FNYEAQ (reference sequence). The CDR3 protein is CASSWGQKETQYF. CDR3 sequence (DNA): TGTGCCAGCAGCTGGGGACAGAAAGAGACCCAGTACTTC.

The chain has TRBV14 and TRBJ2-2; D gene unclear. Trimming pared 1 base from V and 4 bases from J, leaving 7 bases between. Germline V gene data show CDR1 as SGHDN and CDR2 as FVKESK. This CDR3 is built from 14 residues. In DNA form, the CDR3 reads TGTGCCAGCAGCCAAGTTTGGCCCACCGGGGAGCTGTTTTTT. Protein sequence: CASSQVWPTGELFF.

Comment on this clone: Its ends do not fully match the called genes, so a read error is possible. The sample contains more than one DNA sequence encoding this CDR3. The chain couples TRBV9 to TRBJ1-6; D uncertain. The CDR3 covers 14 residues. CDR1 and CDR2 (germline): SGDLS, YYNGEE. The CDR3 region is CASSVAVDNSPLHF. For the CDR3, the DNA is TGTGCTAGCAGCGTGGCCGTCGATAATTCACCCCTCCACTTT.

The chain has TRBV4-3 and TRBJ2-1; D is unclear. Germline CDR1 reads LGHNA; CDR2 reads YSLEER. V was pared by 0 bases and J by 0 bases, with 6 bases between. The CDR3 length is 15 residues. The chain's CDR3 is CASSQDLSSYNEQFF. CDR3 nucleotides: TGCGCCAGCAGCCAAGACTTGAGCTCCTACAATGAGCAGTTCTTC.

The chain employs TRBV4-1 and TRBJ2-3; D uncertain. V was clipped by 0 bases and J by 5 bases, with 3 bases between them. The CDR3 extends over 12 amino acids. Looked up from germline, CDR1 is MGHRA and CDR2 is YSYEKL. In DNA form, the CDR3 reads TGCGCCAGCAGCCAAGATAAAGATACGCAGTATTTT. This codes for CASSQDKDTQYF.

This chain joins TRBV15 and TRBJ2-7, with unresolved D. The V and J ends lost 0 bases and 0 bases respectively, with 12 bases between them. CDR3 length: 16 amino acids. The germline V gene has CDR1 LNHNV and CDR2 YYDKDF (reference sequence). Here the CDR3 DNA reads TGTGCCACCAGCAGAGATCTGGGCGTTCGCTCCTACGAGCAGTACTTC. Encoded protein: CATSRDLGVRSYEQYF.

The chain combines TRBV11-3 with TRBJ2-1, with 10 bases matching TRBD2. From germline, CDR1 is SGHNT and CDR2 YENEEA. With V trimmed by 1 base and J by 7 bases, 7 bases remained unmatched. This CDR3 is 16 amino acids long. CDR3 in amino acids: CASSLVGLAAKNEQFF. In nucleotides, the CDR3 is TGTGCCAGCAGCTTAGTAGGACTAGCGGCGAAAAATGAGCAGTTCTTC.

CDR3 in amino acids: CASSPTGGLSEAFF. The CDR3 nucleotides are TGTGCCAGCTCCCCGACAGGGGGCTTAAGTGAAGCTTTCTTT. This chain links TRBV18 with TRBJ1-1; 10 bases are shared with TRBD1. Germline trimming cut 6 bases from V and 7 bases from J; bases unmatched to any gene: 8. This CDR3 comprises 14 residues. The germline CDR1 and CDR2 sequences are KGHSH and LQKENI. Complete variable domain (other parts from reference TRBV18 and TRBJ1-1): NAGVMQNPRHLVRRRGQEARLRCSPMKGHSHVYWYRQLPEEGLKFMVYLQKENIIDESGMPKERFSAEFPKEGPSILRIQQVVRGDSAAYFCASSPTGGLSEAFFGQGTRLTVV.

This CDR3 is CASSGTTSSYGYTF. DNA for the CDR3: TGTGCCAGCAGTGGGACAACGAGTAGCTATGGCTACACCTTC. The rearrangement links TRBV6-5 to TRBJ1-2; a weak D match, TRBD1 (6 bases). Germline CDR1 MNHEY, CDR2 SVGAGI. Trimming shortened V by 5 bases and J by 4 bases, and 14 bases separated the two germline ends. The CDR3 runs 14 residues.

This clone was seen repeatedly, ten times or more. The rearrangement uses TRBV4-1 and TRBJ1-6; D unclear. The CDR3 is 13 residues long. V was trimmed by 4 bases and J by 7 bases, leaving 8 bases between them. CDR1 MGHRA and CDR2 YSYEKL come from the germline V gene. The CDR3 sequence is CASSPLQNSPLHF. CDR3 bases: TGCGCCAGCAGCCCCTTACAGAATTCACCCCTCCACTTT.

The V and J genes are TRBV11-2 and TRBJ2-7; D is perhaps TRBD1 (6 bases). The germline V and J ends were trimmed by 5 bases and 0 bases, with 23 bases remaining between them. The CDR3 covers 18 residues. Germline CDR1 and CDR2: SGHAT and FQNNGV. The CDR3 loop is CASSRTRGESLNSYEQYF. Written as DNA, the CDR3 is TGTGCCAGCAGCCGAACCAGGGGCGAATCACTAAACTCCTACGAGCAGTACTTC.

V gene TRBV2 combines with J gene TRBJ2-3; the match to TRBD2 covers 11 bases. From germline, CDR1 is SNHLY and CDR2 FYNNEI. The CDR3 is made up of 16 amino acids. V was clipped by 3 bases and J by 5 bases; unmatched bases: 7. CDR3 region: CASSEILAGVRDTQYF. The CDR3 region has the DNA TGTGCCAGCAGTGAGATACTAGCGGGGGTGAGAGATACGCAGTATTTT.

The CDR3 sequence is CARSLSTSPRGEQYF. For the CDR3, the DNA is TGTGCCAGAAGCTTGTCCACCTCCCCCAGGGGCGAGCAGTACTTC. The chain has TRBV5-3 and TRBJ2-7; possibly TRBD1 for D (6 bases). TRBV5-3 is assigned to the ORF class and has an uncertain function. The length of the CDR3 is 15 residues. V was pared by 1 base and J by 6 bases, with 17 bases between.

DNA for the CDR3: TGTGCCAGCAGCGTAGACCACACGGGCACTGAAGCTTTCTTT. Protein sequence: CASSVDHTGTEAFF. This chain links TRBV9 with TRBJ1-1; D unresolved. Per germline, CDR1 SGDLS and CDR2 YYNGEE. This CDR3 has 14 residues. V was clipped by 0 bases and J by 4 bases, with 10 bases between them.

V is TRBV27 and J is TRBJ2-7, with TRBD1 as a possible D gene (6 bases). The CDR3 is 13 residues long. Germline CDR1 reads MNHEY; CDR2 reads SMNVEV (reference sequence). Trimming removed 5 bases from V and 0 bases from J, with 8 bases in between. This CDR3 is CASSRTASYEQYF. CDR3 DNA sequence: TGTGCCAGCAGTCGGACAGCCTCCTACGAGCAGTACTTC.

CDR3 loop: CSVVTGRNTEAFF. For the CDR3, the DNA is TGCAGCGTTGTGACAGGGAGGAACACTGAAGCTTTCTTT. The rearrangement uses TRBV29-1 and TRBJ1-1; 7 bases are a match to TRBD1. The CDR3 is 13 residues long. With 4 bases clipped from V and 1 base from J, the junction kept 3 bases outside the gene matches. The germline V gene has CDR1 SQVTM and CDR2 ANQGSEA. Drawing the rest from reference TRBV29-1 and TRBJ1-1, the complete variable domain is SAVISQKPSRDICQRGTSLTIQCQVDSQVTMMFWYRQQPGQSLTLIATANQGSEATYESGFVIDKFPISRPNLTFSTLTVSNMSPEDSSIYLCSVVTGRNTEAFFGQGTRLTVV.

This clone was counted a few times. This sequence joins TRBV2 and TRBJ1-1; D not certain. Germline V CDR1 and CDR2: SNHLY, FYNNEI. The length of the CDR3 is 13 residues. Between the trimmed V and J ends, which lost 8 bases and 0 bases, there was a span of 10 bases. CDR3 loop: CASSGSMNTEAFF. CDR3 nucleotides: TGTGCCAGCTCAGGTTCGATGAACACTGAAGCTTTCTTT.

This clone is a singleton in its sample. The DNA of the CDR3 is TGTGCAAGTCGCTTACCGGGGATGGGGTTGGCAAAAGATCAGCCCCAGCATTTT. Protein product: CASRLPGMGLAKDQPQHF. This chain uses TRBV12-2 with TRBJ1-5. TRBV12-2 is noted as a pseudogene. The CDR3 consists of 18 residues.

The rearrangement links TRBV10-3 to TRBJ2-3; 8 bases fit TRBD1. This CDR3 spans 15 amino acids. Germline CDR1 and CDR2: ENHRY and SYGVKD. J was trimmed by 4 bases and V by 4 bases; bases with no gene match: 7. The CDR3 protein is CAISGDRGFADTQYF. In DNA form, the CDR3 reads TGTGCCATCAGTGGCGACAGGGGTTTCGCAGATACGCAGTATTTT.

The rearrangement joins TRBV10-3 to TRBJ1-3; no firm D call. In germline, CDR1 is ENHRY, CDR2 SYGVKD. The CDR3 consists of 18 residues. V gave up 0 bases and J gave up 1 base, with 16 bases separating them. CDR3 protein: CAISESRLSRSSGNTIYF. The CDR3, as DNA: TGTGCCATCAGTGAGTCGAGGCTATCCCGATCATCTGGAAACACCATATATTTT.